This T cell receptor (beta chain) was identified in a study of liver allograft versus peripheral blood T cells. Looking at the study overall: Hepatic allograft T cell receptor repertoires were evaluated relative to those present in recipients' peripheral blood. The study, taken as a whole, reports: It was reported that the T cell receptor repertoires found inside liver allografts differed from those that were detected in peripheral blood.

One entry per CDR3 protein, called by TCRdb with MiXCR from the reads. The table shows just over 8,500 distinct CDR3 sequences, with over 15% occurring only once. V lost 6 bases and J lost 9; bases outside the gene matches: 8. In germline, CDR1 is MNHEY, CDR2 SVGAGI. The CDR3 loop spans 14 amino acids. There are a few counts of this clonotype. The antigen remains unidentified. V and J are TRBV6-5 and TRBJ2-1; 10 bases agree with TRBD2. This clonotype was sampled from a human patient who had a liver transplant. The graft donor may be the source of some T cells. This chain's CDR3 is CASSASGGGSEQFF. CDR3 DNA: TGTGCCAGCAGCGCTAGCGGGGGAGGGAGTGAGCAGTTCTTC.